This T cell receptor beta chain comes out of a study of memory CD4+ T cells and cytomegalovirus serostatus. Overall study context: Of the healthy Belgian adults, 9 were CMV seropositive and about 24 seronegative. Study results and limitations: CMV serostatus prediction reached median AUC about 0.95, or 0.9 with US-trained model. The CMV-associated TCR signature appears largely within the CD4+ memory repertoire.

About this clone: Its antigen is unidentified.

Germline CDR1 and CDR2: LNHDA and SQIVND (reference sequence). V lost 7 bases to trimming and J lost 4 bases, with 14 bases between them. This CDR3 has 15 amino acids. Single viable CD3+CD4+CD8-CD45RO+ cells were sorted as the memory CD4+ T cells. CMV serostatus came from serum IgG against pp150, pp28, p38, p52. Produced via immunoSEQ multiplex PCR; TCRdb's table is partial and in-frame only. The sample comprises under 35,000 clones, more than 75% of which are singletons, and over 1% rests with the top ten. This chain connects TRBV19 to TRBJ2-6; D might be TRBD1 (5 bases). This receptor was identified in an adult in good health and CMV-seronegative. The sample taken for sequencing was memory CD4+ T cells from blood. CDR3 residues: CASTQGVTGANVLTF. In DNA form, the CDR3 reads TGTGCCAGTACTCAAGGGGTTACCGGGGCCAACGTCCTGACTTTC.